Listed below are T cell receptor beta chains from one sample, sequenced in a study of brain metastases from non-small cell lung cancer. Produced via immunoSEQ multiplex PCR; TCRdb's table is partial and in-frame only. The data show 3,700 or so clones, 70% to 90% seen once. Source material: primary lung tumor tissue. All receptors derive from a donor aged 40 or older with non-small cell lung cancer. CDR3s leave out the opening cysteine and the closing phenylalanine or tryptophan. A row's size may be missing; if present it is once, few, many or a size class.

TRBV7-9	NA	TRBJ1-1	ASSRDTGVGTEAF
TRBV15	NA	TRBJ2-2	ATSRAPTGGWNTGELF
TRBV28	few	TRBJ2-3	ASLRGAGFQYTQY
TRBV19	NA	TRBJ1-5	ASTGGPYQSQH
TRBV2	NA	TRBJ2-5	ASSAPRGIGETQY
TRBV10-3	NA	TRBJ2-6	AISGAGANVLT
TRBV6-1	NA	TRBJ2-3	ASSETGPLFTDTQY
TRBV6-2/TRBV6-3	NA	TRBJ2-3	ASSLPHTQY
TRBV30	NA	TRBJ1-1	AFDRDRVNTEAF
TRBV19	NA	TRBJ1-1	ASSIGGLEAF
TRBV5-1	NA	TRBJ2-2	ASSTTGGGTGELF
TRBV7-3	NA	TRBJ2-7	ASSSTGLPGEQY
TRBV6-5	NA	TRBJ1-2	ASSYSAGGYGYT
TRBV6-5	NA	TRBJ2-1	ASKPGLAGYNEQF
TRBV7-3	NA	TRBJ2-1	ASSGPGNNEQF
TRBV30	NA	TRBJ2-2	AWSVQGLHTGELF
TRBV13	NA	TRBJ1-1	ASSLHPGTGGGTEAF
TRBV4-3	NA	TRBJ2-1	ASSQDHGNEQF
TRBV7-9	NA	TRBJ1-4	ASSPDGGLREKLF
TRBV6-5	NA	TRBJ1-6	ASRVGGGNSPLH
TRBV3-1/TRBV3-2	NA	TRBJ1-3	ASSQDQTATIY
TRBV2	NA	TRBJ2-2	ASSLHTGELF
TRBV24-1	few	TRBJ1-1	ATSDSKAGGLMNTEAF
TRBV2	NA	TRBJ2-4	ASSASLIQY
TRBV6-1	NA	TRBJ1-1	ASSEAGHWGTEAF
TRBV6-5	few	TRBJ2-7	ASSSGTGFFEQY
TRBV7-3	NA	TRBJ2-3	ASSVGQGFEDTQY
TRBV27	NA	TRBJ2-1	ASSSLEGGHNEQF
TRBV7-2	NA	TRBJ1-6	ASSLQGRSDSPLH
TRBV9	few	TRBJ1-1	ASSVTDMNTEAF
TRBV7-8	NA	TRBJ1-1	ASSLIGDTEAF
TRBV19	NA	TRBJ1-1	ASSLQGAAF
TRBV7-2	NA	TRBJ1-2	ASSSPDGREGYT
TRBV7-3	NA	TRBJ2-3	ASSTTGGTDTQY
TRBV16	NA	TRBJ2-5	ASSQSQGIGETQY
TRBV6-5	NA	TRBJ1-6	ASRGTDYNSPLH
TRBV6-4	NA	TRBJ2-2	ASSGGLNTGELF
TRBV7-3	NA	TRBJ2-7	ASSLTPGDEQY
TRBV5-1	NA	TRBJ2-4	ASSSDRSGAKNIQY
TRBV7-9	NA	TRBJ1-2	ASRARTGGSRTGGYT
TRBV7-9	NA	TRBJ1-2	TSSGGQLYGYT
TRBV5-4	NA	TRBJ2-1	ASSLATGLNNEQF
TRBV2	NA	TRBJ2-5	ASSLRGAGDGLKTQY
TRBV19	NA	TRBJ1-2	ASSPPVHAGGYGYT
TRBV19	few	TRBJ1-5	ASSILDSNQPQH
TRBV10-3	once	TRBJ2-3	AISPRADRSTDTQY
TRBV4-2	NA	TRBJ2-3	ASSQVRSGGADTQY
TRBV5-1	NA	TRBJ1-1	ASSLVEGGTEAF
TRBV28	NA	TRBJ2-7	ASSLGVDIH
TRBV13	large	TRBJ1-2	ASSLEDRPNYGYT
TRBV4-3	NA	TRBJ1-6	ASSQSTGPNSPLH
TRBV7-7	NA	TRBJ2-5	ASSLGSGRVRTQY
TRBV11-3	NA	TRBJ1-5	ASSLMTGTVGRCQPQH